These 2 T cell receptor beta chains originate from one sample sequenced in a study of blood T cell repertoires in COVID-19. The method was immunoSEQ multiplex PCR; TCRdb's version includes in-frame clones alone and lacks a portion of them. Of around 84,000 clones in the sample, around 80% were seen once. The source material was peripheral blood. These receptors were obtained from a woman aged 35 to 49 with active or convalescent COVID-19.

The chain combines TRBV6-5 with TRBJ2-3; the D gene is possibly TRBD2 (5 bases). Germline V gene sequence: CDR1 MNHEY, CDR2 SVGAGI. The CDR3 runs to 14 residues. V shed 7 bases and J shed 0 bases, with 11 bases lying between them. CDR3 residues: CASTSTASTDTQYF. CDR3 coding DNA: TGTGCCAGCACTAGCACAGCTAGCACAGATACGCAGTATTTT.

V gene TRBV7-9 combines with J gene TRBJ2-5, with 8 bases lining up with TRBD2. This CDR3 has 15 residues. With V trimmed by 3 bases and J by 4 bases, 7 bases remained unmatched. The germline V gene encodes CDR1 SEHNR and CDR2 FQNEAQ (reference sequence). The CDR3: CASSLRLANLETQYF. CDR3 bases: TGTGCCAGCAGCTTGAGACTAGCGAATTTAGAGACCCAGTACTTC.